This T cell receptor (beta chain) came from a study of tissue T cells after allogeneic stem cell transplantation. The study's findings and limits: Across patients, clones rarely overlapped, yet motif clusters were shared tissue-specifically. The study did not identify alloreactive or antigen-specific tissue TCRs, and some clones might be persisting host cells.

CDR1 and CDR2 from the germline V gene are SGHSA and FRNQAP. The CDR3 runs 14 residues. The V segment lost 4 bases and the J segment 1 base; nucleotides outside the gene matches: 1. The time point was: mouse harvest day 7 after allogeneic transplant. Tail vein injection delivered 10^7 T-cell-depleted bone marrow cells and 10^6 splenic CD5+ T cells. Mice had MHC-mismatched B6 into BALB/c GVHD, sampled day 7 or 14. By share, this clone counts as large. Antigen: not known. Gene names are mouse gene names. The CDR3 goes on 1 residue after the read ends, and that part is filled in from the germline J gene. TCRdb keeps only in-frame clones here, not all; method: immunoSEQ multiplex PCR. Counted here are 5,500 to 7,000 clones, over 35% occurring once; the ten biggest clones make up 6% to 8.5%.

The chain links TRBV16 to TRBJ2-7; 10 bases are shared with TRBD2. This receptor was taken from a female BALB/c mouse given C57BL/6 T cells with graft-versus-host disease after an allogeneic hematopoietic cell transplant. What was sequenced was gut tissue. The covered CDR3 bases are TGTGCAAGCAGCTGGGGACTGGGGTCCTATGAACAGTAC. This encodes CASSWGLGSYEQY. The full CDR3 reads CASSWGLGSYEQYF.